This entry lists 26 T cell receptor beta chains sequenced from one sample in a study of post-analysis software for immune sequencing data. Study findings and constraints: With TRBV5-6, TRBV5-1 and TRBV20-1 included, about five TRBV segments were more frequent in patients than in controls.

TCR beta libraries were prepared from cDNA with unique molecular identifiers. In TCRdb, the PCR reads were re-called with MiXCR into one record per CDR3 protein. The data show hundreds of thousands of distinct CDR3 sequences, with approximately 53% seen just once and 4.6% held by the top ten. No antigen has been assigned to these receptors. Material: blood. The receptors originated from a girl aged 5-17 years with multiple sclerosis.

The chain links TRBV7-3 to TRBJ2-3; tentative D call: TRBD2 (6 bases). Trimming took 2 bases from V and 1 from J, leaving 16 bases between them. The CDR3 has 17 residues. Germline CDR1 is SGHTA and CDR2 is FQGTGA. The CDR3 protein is CASSLLGPGRGTDTQYF. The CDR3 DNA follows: TGTGCCAGCAGCTTACTTGGGCCCGGGAGAGGCACAGATACGCAGTATTTT.

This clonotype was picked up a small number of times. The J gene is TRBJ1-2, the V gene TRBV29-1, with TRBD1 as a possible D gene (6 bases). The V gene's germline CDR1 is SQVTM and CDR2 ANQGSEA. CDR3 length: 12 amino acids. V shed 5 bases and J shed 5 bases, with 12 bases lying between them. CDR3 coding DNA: TGCAGCGTTCCCTCGACAGGTTATGGCTACACCTTC. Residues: CSVPSTGYGYTF.

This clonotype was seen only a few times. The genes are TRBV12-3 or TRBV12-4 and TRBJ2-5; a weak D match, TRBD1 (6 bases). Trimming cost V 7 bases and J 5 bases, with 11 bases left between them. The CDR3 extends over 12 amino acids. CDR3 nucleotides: TGTGCCAGCAAACCAGGGGCCGAGACCCAGTACTTC. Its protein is CASKPGAETQYF.

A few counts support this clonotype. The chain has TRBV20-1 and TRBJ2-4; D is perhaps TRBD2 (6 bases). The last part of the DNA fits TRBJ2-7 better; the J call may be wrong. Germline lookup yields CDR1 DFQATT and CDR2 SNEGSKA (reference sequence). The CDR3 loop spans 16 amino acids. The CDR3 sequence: CSARDWGEEDPNEQYF. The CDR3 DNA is TGCAGTGCTAGAGATTGGGGGGAGGAGGATCCCAACGAGCAGTACTTC.

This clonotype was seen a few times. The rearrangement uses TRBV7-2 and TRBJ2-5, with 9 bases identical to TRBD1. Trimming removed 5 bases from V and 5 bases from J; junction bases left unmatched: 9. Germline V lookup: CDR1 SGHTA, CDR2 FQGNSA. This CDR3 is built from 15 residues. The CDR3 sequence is CASSRLGQGAETQYF. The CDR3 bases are TGTGCCAGCAGCCGTTTGGGACAGGGAGCGGAGACCCAGTACTTC.

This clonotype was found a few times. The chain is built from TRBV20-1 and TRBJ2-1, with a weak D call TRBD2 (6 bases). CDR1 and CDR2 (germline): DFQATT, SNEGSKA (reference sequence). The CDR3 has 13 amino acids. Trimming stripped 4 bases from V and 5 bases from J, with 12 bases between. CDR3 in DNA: TGCAGTGCTACCAGGACTATTAACAATGAGCAGTTCTTC. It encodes CSATRTINNEQFF.

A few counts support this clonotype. CDR3 protein: CSVEGGRPYNEQFF. The CDR3 DNA is TGCAGCGTTGAAGGGGGCCGTCCCTACAATGAGCAGTTCTTC. J is TRBJ2-1 and V is TRBV29-1; a weak D match, TRBD1 (5 bases). The CDR3 consists of 14 residues. With 1 base removed from V and 2 bases from J, the gap between germline ends came to 9 bases. Germline CDR1 is SQVTM and CDR2 is ANQGSEA.

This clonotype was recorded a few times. The CDR3 here is CSARARLAGFRSYNEQFF. The CDR3 nucleotides read TGCAGTGCTAGAGCTAGGCTAGCGGGATTCCGCTCCTACAATGAGCAGTTCTTC. The chain carries TRBV20-1 and TRBJ2-1, with 9 bases identical to TRBD2. The J segment lost 0 bases and the V segment lost 1 base, leaving 10 bases of the junction unmatched. The CDR3 extends over 18 amino acids. From germline, CDR1 is DFQATT and CDR2 SNEGSKA (reference sequence).

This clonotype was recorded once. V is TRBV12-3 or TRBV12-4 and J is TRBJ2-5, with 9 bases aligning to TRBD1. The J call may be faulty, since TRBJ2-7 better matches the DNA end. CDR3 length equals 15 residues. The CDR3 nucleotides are TGTGCCAGCAGTTCAGGGACAGGGCAGTGGTACGAGCAGTACTTC. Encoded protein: CASSSGTGQWYEQYF.

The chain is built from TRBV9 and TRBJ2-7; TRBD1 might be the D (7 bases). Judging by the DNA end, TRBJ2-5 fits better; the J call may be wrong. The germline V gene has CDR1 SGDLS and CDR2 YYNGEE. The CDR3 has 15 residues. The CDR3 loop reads CASSVDRGGTETQYF. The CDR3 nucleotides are TGTGCCAGCAGCGTAGACAGGGGCGGGACGGAGACCCAGTACTTC.

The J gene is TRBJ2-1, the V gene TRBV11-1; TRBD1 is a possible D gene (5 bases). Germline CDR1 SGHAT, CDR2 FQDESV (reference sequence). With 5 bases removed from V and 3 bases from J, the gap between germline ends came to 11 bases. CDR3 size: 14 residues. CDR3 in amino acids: CASSPRRGYNEQFF. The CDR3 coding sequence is TGTGCCAGCAGCCCGCGAAGGGGCTACAATGAGCAGTTCTTC.

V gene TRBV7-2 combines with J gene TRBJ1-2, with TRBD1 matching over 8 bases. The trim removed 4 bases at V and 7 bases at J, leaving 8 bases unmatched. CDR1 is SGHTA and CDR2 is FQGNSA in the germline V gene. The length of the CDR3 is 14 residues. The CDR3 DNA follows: TGTGCCAGCAGCTCCCGACAGGGGAGGACTGGCTACACCTTC. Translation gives CASSSRQGRTGYTF.

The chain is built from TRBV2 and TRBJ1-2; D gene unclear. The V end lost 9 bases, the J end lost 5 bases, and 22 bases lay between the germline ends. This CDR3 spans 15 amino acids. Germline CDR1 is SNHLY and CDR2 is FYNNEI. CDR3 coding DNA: TGTGCCAGAAAGCCACAGCTCGTGCTAATATATGGCTACACCTTC. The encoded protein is CARKPQLVLIYGYTF.

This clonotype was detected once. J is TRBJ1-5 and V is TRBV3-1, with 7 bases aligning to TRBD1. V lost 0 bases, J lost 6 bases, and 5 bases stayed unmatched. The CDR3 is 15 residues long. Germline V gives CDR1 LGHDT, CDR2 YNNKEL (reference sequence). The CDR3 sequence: CASSQDGRGFQPQHF. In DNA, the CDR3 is TGTGCCAGCAGCCAAGATGGCAGGGGGTTTCAGCCCCAGCATTTT.

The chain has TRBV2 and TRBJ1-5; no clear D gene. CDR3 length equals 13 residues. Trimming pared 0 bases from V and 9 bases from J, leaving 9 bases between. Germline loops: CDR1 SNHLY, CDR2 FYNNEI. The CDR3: CASSEALVGPQHF. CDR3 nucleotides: TGTGCCAGCAGTGAAGCGCTGGTTGGGCCCCAGCATTTT.

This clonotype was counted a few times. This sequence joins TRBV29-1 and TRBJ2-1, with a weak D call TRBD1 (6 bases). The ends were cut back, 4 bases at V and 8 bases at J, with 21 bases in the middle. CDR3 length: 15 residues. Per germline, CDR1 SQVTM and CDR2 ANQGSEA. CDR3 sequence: CSVGGGQGLGDEQFF. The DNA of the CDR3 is TGCAGCGTTGGAGGTGGTCAGGGGCTTGGTGATGAGCAGTTCTTC.

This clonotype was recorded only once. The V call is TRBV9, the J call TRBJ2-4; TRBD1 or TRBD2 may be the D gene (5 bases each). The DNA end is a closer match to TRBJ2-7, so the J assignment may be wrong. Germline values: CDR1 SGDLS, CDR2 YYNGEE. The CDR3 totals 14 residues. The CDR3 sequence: CASSVSGTPYEQYF. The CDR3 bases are TGTGCCAGCAGCGTCTCCGGGACGCCTTACGAGCAGTACTTC.

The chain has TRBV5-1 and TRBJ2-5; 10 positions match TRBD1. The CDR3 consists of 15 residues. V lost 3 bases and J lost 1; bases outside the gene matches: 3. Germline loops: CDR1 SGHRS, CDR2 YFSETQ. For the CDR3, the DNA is TGCGCCAGCAGCTATAGACAGGGGGCCCAAGAGACCCAGTACTTC. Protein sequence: CASSYRQGAQETQYF.

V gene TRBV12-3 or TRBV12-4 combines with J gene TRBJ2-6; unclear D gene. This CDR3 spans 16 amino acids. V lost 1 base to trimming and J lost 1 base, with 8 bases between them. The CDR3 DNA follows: TGTGCCAGCAGTTTAGGTATGCCTTCTGGGGCCAACGTCCTGACTTTC. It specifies CASSLGMPSGANVLTF.

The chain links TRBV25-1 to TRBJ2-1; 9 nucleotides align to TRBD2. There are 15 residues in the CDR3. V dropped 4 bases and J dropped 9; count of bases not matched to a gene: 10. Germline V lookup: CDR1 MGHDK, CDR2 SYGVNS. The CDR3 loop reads CASSASSGRTGEQFF. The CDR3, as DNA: TGTGCCAGCAGTGCCAGTAGCGGGAGAACCGGTGAGCAGTTCTTC.

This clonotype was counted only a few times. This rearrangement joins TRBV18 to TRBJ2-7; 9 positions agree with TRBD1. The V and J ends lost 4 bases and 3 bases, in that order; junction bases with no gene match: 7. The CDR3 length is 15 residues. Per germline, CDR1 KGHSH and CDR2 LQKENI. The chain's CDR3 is CASSRTDRGNYEQYF. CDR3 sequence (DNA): TGTGCCAGCTCACGGACGGACAGGGGTAACTACGAGCAGTACTTC.

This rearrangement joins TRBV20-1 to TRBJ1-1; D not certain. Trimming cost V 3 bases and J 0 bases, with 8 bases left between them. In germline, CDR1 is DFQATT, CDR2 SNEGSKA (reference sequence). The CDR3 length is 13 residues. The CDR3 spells CSASQVMNTEAFF. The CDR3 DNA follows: TGCAGTGCTAGTCAGGTCATGAACACTGAAGCTTTCTTT.

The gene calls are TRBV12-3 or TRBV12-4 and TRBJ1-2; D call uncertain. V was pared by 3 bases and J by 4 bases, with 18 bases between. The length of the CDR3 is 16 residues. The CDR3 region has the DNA TGTGCCAGCAGTTTCCATTCTGGGAGGCCCGGCTATGGCTACACCTTC. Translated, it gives CASSFHSGRPGYGYTF.

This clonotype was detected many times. Here the CDR3 DNA reads TGCAGCGTTGACCGGGATTCCTACAATGAGCAGTTCTTC. Protein sequence: CSVDRDSYNEQFF. This chain uses TRBV29-1 with TRBJ2-1; the D gene is possibly TRBD2 (5 bases). This CDR3 comprises 13 residues. V was cut by 3 bases and J by 1 base, with 7 bases left in between. CDR1 and CDR2 (germline): SQVTM, ANQGSEA.

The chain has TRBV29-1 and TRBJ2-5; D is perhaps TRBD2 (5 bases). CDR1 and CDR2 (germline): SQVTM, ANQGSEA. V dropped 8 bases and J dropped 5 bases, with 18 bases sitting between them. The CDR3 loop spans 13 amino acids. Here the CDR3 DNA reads TGCAGCTCAGAGGGCATTCTGATGGAGACCCAGTACTTC. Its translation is CSSEGILMETQYF.

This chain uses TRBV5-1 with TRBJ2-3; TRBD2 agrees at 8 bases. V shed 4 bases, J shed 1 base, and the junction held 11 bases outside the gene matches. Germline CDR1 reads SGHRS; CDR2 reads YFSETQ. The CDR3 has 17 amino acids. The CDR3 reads CASSLRSGVGGTDTQYF. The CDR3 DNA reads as TGCGCCAGCAGCCTACGTAGCGGGGTTGGGGGCACAGATACGCAGTATTTT.